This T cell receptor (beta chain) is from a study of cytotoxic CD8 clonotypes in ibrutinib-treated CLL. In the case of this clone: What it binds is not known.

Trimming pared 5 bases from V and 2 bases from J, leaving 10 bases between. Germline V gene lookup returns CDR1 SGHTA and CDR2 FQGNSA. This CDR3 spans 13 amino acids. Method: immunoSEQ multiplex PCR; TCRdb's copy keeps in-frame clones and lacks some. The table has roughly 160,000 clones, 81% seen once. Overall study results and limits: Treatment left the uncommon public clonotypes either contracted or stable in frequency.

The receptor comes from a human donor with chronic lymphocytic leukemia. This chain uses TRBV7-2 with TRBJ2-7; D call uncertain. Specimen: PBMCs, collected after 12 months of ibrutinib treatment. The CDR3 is CASSPAFPYEQYF. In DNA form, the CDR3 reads TGTGCCAGCAGCCCCGCATTCCCCTACGAGCAGTACTTC.